These 23 T cell receptor beta chains were sequenced from one sample in a study of T cell repertoires in cytomegalovirus infection. TCRdb fed the reads into MiXCR, producing one record per CDR3 protein. The table has 500,000 or so distinct CDR3 sequences, approximately 16% seen once. Sequencing was carried out using CD8+ T cells from PBMCs. The source is a human donor in good health (CMV status not recorded). Some clones in this sample may be carry-over from other donors' samples.

Ten or more counts support this clonotype. This CDR3 is CASSYSSGTYNSPLHF. CDR3 DNA sequence: TGTGCCAGCAGTTACTCTTCGGGGACCTATAATTCACCCCTCCACTTT. The chain has TRBV6-5 and TRBJ1-6; D is unclear. With 0 bases removed from V and 2 bases from J, the gap between germline ends came to 8 bases. The CDR3 is 16 amino acids. Germline values: CDR1 MNHEY, CDR2 SVGAGI.

This clonotype was observed a handful of times. J is TRBJ1-2 and V is TRBV9; D not certain. In germline, CDR1 is SGDLS, CDR2 YYNGEE. The CDR3 loop spans 11 amino acids. The ends were cut back, 3 bases at V and 6 bases at J, with 6 bases in the middle. CDR3 region: CASSGGNGYTF. The CDR3 coding sequence is TGTGCCAGCAGCGGGGGAAATGGCTACACCTTC.

There are many counts of this clonotype. The chain couples TRBV7-8 to TRBJ2-5, with 13 nucleotides matching TRBD2. V trimming: 4 bases; J trimming: 5 bases; junction bases outside the gene matches: 7. CDR1 and CDR2 from the germline V gene are SGHVS and FQNEAQ. This CDR3 has 16 amino acids. The CDR3 nucleotides are TGTGCCAGCAGCTACCGGACTAGCGGGGGAAAGGAGACCCAGTACTTC. Protein sequence: CASSYRTSGGKETQYF.

This clonotype was counted a few times. The gene calls are TRBV6-5 and TRBJ1-2; D is perhaps TRBD1 (6 bases). V was shortened by 2 bases and J by 4 bases, with 11 bases between the two germline ends. The CDR3 length is 14 residues. Germline V gene sequence: CDR1 MNHEY, CDR2 SVGAGI. The CDR3 protein is CASSYVEGGYGYTF. In DNA form, the CDR3 reads TGTGCCAGCAGTTACGTTGAAGGGGGCTATGGCTACACCTTC.

This chain connects TRBV7-6 to TRBJ1-1, with D unresolved. This CDR3 is built from 16 residues. Trimming took 5 bases from V and 7 from J, leaving 23 bases between them. Germline CDR1 and CDR2: SGHVS and FNYEAQ. CDR3 sequence: CASSPPDSQKGYEAFF. The CDR3 nucleotides read TGTGCCAGCAGCCCCCCTGATAGTCAAAAAGGATATGAAGCTTTCTTT.

The V gene is TRBV20-1, the J gene TRBJ1-2; possible D gene TRBD1, 6 bases. The CDR3 consists of 15 residues. V was pared by 4 bases and J by 3 bases, with 18 bases between. From germline, CDR1 is DFQATT and CDR2 SNEGSKA (reference sequence). DNA for the CDR3: TGCAGTGCTAAGCGACAGGCAGGGGACGACTATGGCTACACCTTC. Translated: CSAKRQAGDDYGYTF.

This clonotype was seen a handful of times. V is TRBV28 and J is TRBJ2-4; possible D gene TRBD2, 6 bases. The CDR3 runs to 14 residues. CDR1 is MDHEN and CDR2 is SYDVKM in the germline V gene. V lost 2 bases, J lost 1 base, and 6 bases lay in between. The CDR3 DNA is TGTGCCAGCAGTTTACGGGGGGCCAAAAACATTCAGTACTTC. Its protein product is CASSLRGAKNIQYF.

Many counts were recorded for this clonotype. The chain employs TRBV4-1 and TRBJ2-1, with D unclear. This CDR3 is built from 13 residues. V dropped 0 bases and J dropped 4 bases, with 4 bases sitting between them. Looked up from germline, CDR1 is MGHRA and CDR2 is YSYEKL. Here the CDR3 DNA reads TGCGCCAGCAGCCAAGAAGTTTACAATGAGCAGTTCTTC. Translating gives CASSQEVYNEQFF.

V is TRBV10-3 and J is TRBJ2-7; D gene uncertain. V was clipped by 7 bases and J by 2 bases, with 9 bases between them. Germline V gene sequence: CDR1 ENHRY, CDR2 SYGVKD. CDR3 length equals 12 residues. As DNA, the CDR3 is TGTGCCATCAAAACGGAAGCCTACGAGCAGTACTTC. It is translated as CAIKTEAYEQYF.

In its sample, this clonotype was seen many times. The gene calls are TRBV7-9 and TRBJ2-7, with D unresolved. From germline, CDR1 is SEHNR and CDR2 FQNEAQ (reference sequence). V lost 0 bases and J 2 bases, leaving 8 bases between the germline ends. The CDR3 runs to 14 residues. The CDR3 nucleotides are TGTGCCAGCAGCTTAGCGAACAGCGCCTACGAGCAGTACTTC. This encodes CASSLANSAYEQYF. Drawing the rest from reference TRBV7-9 and TRBJ2-7, the complete variable domain is DTGVSQNPRHKITKRGQNVTFRCDPISEHNRLYWYRQTLGQGPEFLTYFQNEAQLEKSRLLSDRFSAERPKGSFSTLEIQRTEQGDSAMYLCASSLANSAYEQYFGPGTRLTVT.

This clonotype was detected ten times or more. The chain uses TRBV7-8 and TRBJ1-5, with D perhaps TRBD1 (6 bases). Germline V gives CDR1 SGHVS, CDR2 FQNEAQ. CDR3 length: 16 residues. V was cut by 1 base and J by 7 bases, with 17 bases left in between. This CDR3 is CASSLGGGGPGQPQHF. The CDR3 DNA reads TGTGCCAGCAGCTTAGGGGGGGGGGGGCCGGGACAGCCCCAGCATTTT.

V usage is TRBV27 and J usage is TRBJ2-5; the D gene is possibly TRBD1 (5 bases). Germline V gene lookup returns CDR1 MNHEY and CDR2 SMNVEV (reference sequence). The CDR3 runs 17 residues. V lost 6 bases and J lost 1, with 21 bases in between. The DNA of the CDR3 is TGTGCCAGCAGGCCCCTTCAGGGAAGGGGATCCCAAGAGACCCAGTACTTC. Translating gives CASRPLQGRGSQETQYF.

This clonotype was counted many times. This chain uses TRBV6-5 with TRBJ2-3; 7 bases agree with TRBD2. After removal of 0 bases from V and 3 bases from J, the junction contained 6 bases not matched to a gene. The CDR3 has 16 amino acids. Germline V lookup: CDR1 MNHEY, CDR2 SVGAGI. The DNA of the CDR3 is TGTGCCAGCAGTTACTCCCGGGGAGGGAAGACAGATACGCAGTATTTT. Protein sequence: CASSYSRGGKTDTQYF.

V and J are TRBV28 and TRBJ2-7; no definite D call. The CDR3 sequence is 13 residues long. Per the germline V gene, CDR1 is MDHEN and CDR2 is SYDVKM. V was cut by 9 bases and J by 3 bases, with 15 bases left in between. The DNA of the CDR3 is TGTGCCAGTCCCGCTCGTGGGATCTACGAGCAGTACTTC. It specifies CASPARGIYEQYF. The variable domain in full, completed from reference TRBV28 and TRBJ2-7, reads DVKVTQSSRYLVKRTGEKVFLECVQDMDHENMFWYRQDPGLGLRLIYFSYDVKMKEKGDIPEGYSVSREKKERFSLILESASTNQTSMYLCASPARGIYEQYFGPGTRLTVT.

V usage is TRBV12-3 or TRBV12-4 and J usage is TRBJ2-2; 12 positions match TRBD2. The V and J ends lost 7 bases and 8 bases, in that order; junction bases with no gene match: 17. The CDR3 extends over 18 amino acids. The DNA for the CDR3 is TGTGCCAGCACCCACAGTTTACGACTAGCGGGAGTCGGAGGGGAGCTGTTTTTT. Amino acid sequence: CASTHSLRLAGVGGELFF.

This clonotype has ten or more counts. V usage is TRBV12-3 or TRBV12-4 and J usage is TRBJ1-2, with TRBD1 as a possible D gene (5 bases). This CDR3 spans 15 amino acids. The V and J ends lost 5 bases and 0 bases respectively, with 13 bases between them. CDR3 bases: TGTGCCAGCAGTCCCCCGGGACGGACTAACTATGGCTACACCTTC. It codes for CASSPPGRTNYGYTF.

The rearrangement uses TRBV27 and TRBJ2-7; D is possibly TRBD1 (6 bases). This CDR3 region has 19 residues. The germline gives CDR1 MNHEY, CDR2 SMNVEV (reference sequence). V lost 7 bases and J lost 2, with 30 bases in between. CDR3 loop: CASTKVIGSPDRRPYEQYF. Written as DNA, the CDR3 is TGTGCCAGCACGAAAGTTATCGGGTCTCCCGACAGGCGACCCTACGAGCAGTACTTC.

The sample holds a few counts of this clonotype. The rearrangement joins TRBV27 to TRBJ2-7; TRBD2 might be the D (5 bases). The CDR3 totals 14 residues. The ends were cut back, 7 bases at V and 2 bases at J, with 15 bases in the middle. CDR1 and CDR2 from the germline V gene are MNHEY and SMNVEV (reference sequence). In DNA form, the CDR3 reads TGTGCCAGCACCCCAAGGAGGTTGACCTACGAGCAGTACTTC. Translated, it gives CASTPRRLTYEQYF.

A remark on this clonotype: One end of the junction does not line up with germline, which may come from a read error. V is TRBV7-9 and J is TRBJ2-7; a weak D match, TRBD2 (6 bases). CDR1 is SEHNR, CDR2 FQNEAQ, per germline (reference sequence). The CDR3 is made up of 14 amino acids. The CDR3 protein is CAISYGGWTYEQYF. The CDR3 DNA reads TGTGCCATCAGCTATGGGGGGTGGACCTACGAGCAGTACTTC.

Here the CDR3 reads CASSPPTGTGFNEQFF. The CDR3 nucleotides read TGTGCCAGCAGTCCGCCTACCGGGACAGGGTTCAATGAGCAGTTCTTC. This sequence joins TRBV28 and TRBJ2-1; TRBD1 agrees at 9 bases. The ends lost 5 bases at V and 6 bases at J; junction bases unmatched: 11. The CDR3 runs 16 residues. Germline lookup yields CDR1 MDHEN and CDR2 SYDVKM.

The CDR3 protein is CASRTETEAFF. CDR3 DNA sequence: TGCGCCAGCAGGACCGAAACTGAAGCTTTCTTT. V usage is TRBV5-1 and J usage is TRBJ1-1, with D hard to call. CDR3 length: 11 residues. Germline V lookup: CDR1 SGHRS, CDR2 YFSETQ. With 5 bases removed from V and 5 bases from J, the gap between germline ends came to 7 bases.

The genes are TRBV7-9 and TRBJ1-4, with 9 bases identical to TRBD1. Germline loops: CDR1 SEHNR, CDR2 FQNEAQ (reference sequence). The CDR3 has 14 residues. Trimming cost V 6 bases and J 5 bases; bases outside gene matches: 4. For the CDR3, the DNA is TGTGCCAGCAGATGTACAGGGGGCAATGAAAAACTGTTTTTT. This sequence encodes CASRCTGGNEKLFF. The variable domain in full, completed from reference TRBV7-9 and TRBJ1-4, reads DTGVSQNPRHKITKRGQNVTFRCDPISEHNRLYWYRQTLGQGPEFLTYFQNEAQLEKSRLLSDRFSAERPKGSFSTLEIQRTEQGDSAMYLCASRCTGGNEKLFFGSGTQLSVL.

This clonotype was counted a few times. As DNA, the CDR3 is TGTGCCAGCAGCCCCTTGGGGGGTGTCACTGAAGCTTTCTTT. The encoded protein is CASSPLGGVTEAFF. This chain uses TRBV3-1 with TRBJ1-1; weak D call: TRBD1 (5 bases). The CDR3 extends over 14 amino acids. V dropped 4 bases and J dropped 4 bases, with 13 bases sitting between them. Germline CDR1 is LGHDT and CDR2 is YNNKEL (reference sequence). The full variable domain, in which reference TRBV3-1 and TRBJ1-1 provide the parts outside the CDR3, is DTAVSQTPKYLVTQMGNDKSIKCEQNLGHDTMYWYKQDSKKFLKIMFSYNNKELIINETVPNRFSPKSPDKAHLNLHINSLELGDSAVYFCASSPLGGVTEAFFGQGTRLTVV.